These 21 T cell receptor beta chains came from one sample sequenced in a study of CD8+ T cells in alopecia areata. The authors extracted RNA and reverse transcribed it into cDNA as the sequencing template. Measured with immunoSEQ multiplex PCR; TCRdb has only the in-frame clones, and not every one. Among some 130,000 clones listed, approximately 48% were seen once. The sequencing used CD8+ T cells sorted from blood, collected at week 0. Receptors originate from a human donor with alopecia areata.

This rearrangement joins TRBV19 to TRBJ1-6, with 7 positions matching TRBD1. The CDR3 totals 15 residues. V trimming: 5 bases; J trimming: 2 bases; junction bases outside the gene matches: 3. From germline, CDR1 is LNHDA and CDR2 SQIVND (reference sequence). In DNA, the CDR3 is TGTGCCAGTAGTTGGGGGACAGCCTATAATTCACCCCTCCACTTT. This sequence encodes CASSWGTAYNSPLHF.

In this sample, this clone turned up a few times. Here the CDR3 DNA reads TGTGCCAGCAGTAGACAGGGGGAAGGCGAGCAGTACTTC. Protein: CASSRQGEGEQYF. The chain uses TRBV6-1 and TRBJ2-7; 9 nucleotides line up with TRBD1. Looked up from germline, CDR1 is MNHNS and CDR2 is SASEGT. V lost 5 bases to trimming and J lost 6 bases; unmatched junction nucleotides: 5. This CDR3 has 13 residues.

The chain is built from TRBV27 and TRBJ1-5; TRBD1 might be the D (5 bases). The CDR3 loop spans 14 amino acids. Germline lookup yields CDR1 MNHEY and CDR2 SMNVEV (reference sequence). V was cut by 5 bases and J by 7 bases, with 15 bases left in between. DNA for the CDR3: TGTGCCAGCAGTCCAATGGGGGGGAACCAGCCCCAGCATTTT. This encodes CASSPMGGNQPQHF.

The gene calls are TRBV29-1 and TRBJ2-7; TRBD1 matches at 10 bases. Trimming took 8 bases from V and 6 from J; bases not matched to a gene: 10. The germline gives CDR1 SQVTM, CDR2 ANQGSEA. The CDR3 runs 13 residues. The CDR3 DNA is TGCAGCTACTCAGGGACAGGGGCTGCCGAGCAGTACTTC. This codes for CSYSGTGAAEQYF.

This sequence joins TRBV7-9 and TRBJ2-3; D might be TRBD1 or TRBD2, each matching 5 bases. The CDR3 is made up of 19 amino acids. Trimming took 5 bases from V and 1 from J, leaving 25 bases between them. Germline CDR1 and CDR2: SEHNR and FQNEAQ (reference sequence). For the CDR3, the DNA is TGTGCCAGCAGCCCTACTAGTCCCGGGGCGTCCCATCGCACAGATACGCAGTATTTT. This translates into CASSPTSPGASHRTDTQYF.

The chain employs TRBV4-1 and TRBJ2-7; D may correspond to TRBD1 or TRBD2 (5 bases each). Germline V gene sequence: CDR1 MGHRA, CDR2 YSYEKL. V lost 2 bases and J 6 bases, leaving 14 bases between the germline ends. The CDR3 runs to 14 residues. This CDR3 reads CASSQTMDGAEQYF. The CDR3 DNA reads TGCGCCAGCAGCCAAACCATGGACGGGGCCGAGCAGTACTTC.

The chain employs TRBV4-2 and TRBJ2-7; 11 bases align to TRBD1. Germline assignment: CDR1 LGHNA and CDR2 YNFKEQ. With 0 bases clipped from V and 3 bases from J, the junction kept 4 bases outside the gene matches. The CDR3 has 16 amino acids. The CDR3 nucleotides read TGTGCCAGCAGCCAAGACAAGGGGACAGGGGGCTACGAGCAGTACTTC. Translation: CASSQDKGTGGYEQYF.

The chain combines TRBV4-3 with TRBJ2-1; 10 bases agree with TRBD2. The CDR3 is 15 amino acids. V gave up 5 bases and J gave up 3 bases; unmatched junction bases: 4. Germline CDR1 LGHNA, CDR2 YSLEER. The CDR3 sequence is CASSLLAGSYNEQFF. CDR3 DNA: TGCGCCAGCAGCTTACTAGCGGGAAGCTACAATGAGCAGTTCTTC.

Worth noting for this clone: Different DNA sequences within this sample yield the same CDR3. J is TRBJ1-1 and V is TRBV27; tentative D call: TRBD1 (5 bases). Germline lookup yields CDR1 MNHEY and CDR2 SMNVEV (reference sequence). The ends were cut back, 3 bases at V and 0 bases at J, with 8 bases in the middle. The CDR3 spans 14 residues. CDR3 region: CASSFGGLNTEAFF. The CDR3 bases are TGTGCCAGCAGTTTTGGGGGGTTGAACACTGAAGCTTTCTTT.

As for this clone: A read error may account for a junction end that differs from germline. CDR3 sequence: CASSLEGDEEF. The CDR3 nucleotides are TGTGCCAGCAGCTTGGAAGGGGACGAAGAATTC. The V call is TRBV5-4, the J call TRBJ1-2; maybe TRBD1 (5 bases). Germline CDR1 and CDR2: SGHNT and YYREEE (reference sequence). The CDR3 length is 11 residues. Combining the CDR3 with reference TRBV5-4 and TRBJ1-2 gives the whole variable domain ETGVTQSPTHLIKTRGQQVTLRCSSQSGHNTVSWYQQALGQGPQFIFQYYREEENGRGNFPPRFSGLQFPNYSSELNVNALELDDSALYLCASSLEGDEEFGSGTRLTVV.

This clone showed up just a few times. The chain uses TRBV4-1 and TRBJ2-7, with D uncertain. V lost 2 bases and J 2 bases, leaving 16 bases between the germline ends. CDR3 length equals 16 residues. From germline, CDR1 is MGHRA and CDR2 YSYEKL. The CDR3 loop is CASSQHPRADAYEQYF. In nucleotides, the CDR3 is TGCGCCAGCAGCCAACACCCCAGAGCAGATGCCTACGAGCAGTACTTC.

The V call is TRBV7-9, the J call TRBJ1-2; maybe TRBD1 (5 bases). The CDR3 is 16 residues long. The V end was cut by 5 bases, the J end by 5 bases, with 21 bases between. Germline V gene sequence: CDR1 SEHNR, CDR2 FQNEAQ (reference sequence). The CDR3 DNA follows: TGTGCCAGCAGCCCCTCGACAGCACCCACCGGATATGGCTACACCTTC. This codes for CASSPSTAPTGYGYTF.

This chain connects TRBV5-6 to TRBJ2-1; tentative D call: TRBD1 (5 bases). Germline values: CDR1 SGHDT, CDR2 YYEEEE. The CDR3 totals 12 residues. Trimming took 6 bases from V and 13 from J, leaving 17 bases between them. The CDR3: CASTDQGGGQFF. CDR3 in DNA: TGTGCCAGCACCGACCAGGGTGGCGGACAGTTCTTC.

The V and J genes are TRBV2 and TRBJ2-7, with D tentatively TRBD1 or TRBD2 (6 bases each). In germline, CDR1 is SNHLY, CDR2 FYNNEI. V dropped 1 base and J dropped 5 bases, with 21 bases sitting between them. CDR3 length: 17 residues. CDR3 DNA: TGTGCCAGCAGTGAAGGACCCCTTGGAGGGGGTTTGAACGAGCAGTACTTC. This gives the protein CASSEGPLGGGLNEQYF.

In its sample, this clone was seen a few times. This sequence joins TRBV30 and TRBJ2-1, with 9 bases aligning to TRBD2. V lost 5 bases, J lost 3 bases, and 11 bases stayed unmatched. Germline assignment: CDR1 GTSNPN and CDR2 SVGIG (reference sequence). The CDR3 has 16 residues. The CDR3 reads CAWEGVAGAYYNEQFF. CDR3 bases: TGTGCCTGGGAGGGAGTAGCGGGGGCTTACTACAATGAGCAGTTCTTC.

This clone was seen only a few times. The junction and the germline gene differ at one end; a read error may be behind it. The rearrangement uses TRBV5-5 and TRBJ2-3; 12 bases are shared with TRBD2. This CDR3 comprises 16 residues. Germline V gene lookup returns CDR1 SGHKS and CDR2 YYEKEE (reference sequence). The CDR3 loop is CASSQDLAGGPDTQYF. For the CDR3, the DNA is TGCGCCAGCAGCCAAGATCTAGCGGGGGGGCCAGATACGCAGTATTTT.

This chain uses TRBV6-6 with TRBJ2-3; no clear D gene. CDR3 size: 12 residues. V was trimmed by 4 bases and J by 4 bases, leaving 6 bases between them. Germline values: CDR1 MNHNY, CDR2 SVGAGI (reference sequence). CDR3: CASSFDADTQYF. CDR3 nucleotides: TGTGCCAGCAGTTTCGACGCAGATACGCAGTATTTT.

The chain couples TRBV9 to TRBJ2-2, with 7 bases fitting TRBD1. Looked up from germline, CDR1 is SGDLS and CDR2 is YYNGEE. The V segment lost 3 bases and the J segment 6 bases; nucleotides outside the gene matches: 2. This CDR3 spans 13 amino acids. CDR3 region: CASSGQGSGELFF. CDR3 DNA: TGTGCCAGCAGCGGACAGGGCTCCGGGGAGCTGTTTTTT.

This clone was observed a few times. The chain joins TRBV6-5 to TRBJ2-2; 9 bases are a match to TRBD2. The CDR3 is 15 residues long. The V gene's germline CDR1 is MNHEY and CDR2 SVGAGI. Trimming at V came to 5 bases and at J to 4 bases, leaving 5 bases not matched to a gene. The CDR3 DNA reads as TGTGCCAGCAGTCAACTAGCGGGCCCCACCGGGGAGCTGTTTTTT. It specifies CASSQLAGPTGELFF.

This clone was recorded once. The V gene is TRBV27, the J gene TRBJ2-1; perhaps D is TRBD1 or TRBD2 (5 bases each). V lost 5 bases to trimming and J lost 7 bases, with 15 bases between them. The CDR3 sequence is 14 residues long. Germline assignment: CDR1 MNHEY and CDR2 SMNVEV (reference sequence). CDR3 sequence: CASSLRDGANEQFF. The CDR3 DNA reads as TGTGCCAGCAGTCTCCGGGACGGAGCAAATGAGCAGTTCTTC.

The sample holds many counts of this clone. The chain combines TRBV6-1 with TRBJ2-5, with TRBD2 matching 10 bases. The CDR3 extends over 15 amino acids. Unmatched junction bases numbered 7, after V lost 5 bases and J lost 4 bases. Germline V gene sequence: CDR1 MNHNS, CDR2 SASEGT. CDR3 sequence: CASSTLAGEAETQYF. CDR3 DNA: TGTGCCAGCAGTACCCTAGCGGGGGAGGCAGAGACCCAGTACTTC.